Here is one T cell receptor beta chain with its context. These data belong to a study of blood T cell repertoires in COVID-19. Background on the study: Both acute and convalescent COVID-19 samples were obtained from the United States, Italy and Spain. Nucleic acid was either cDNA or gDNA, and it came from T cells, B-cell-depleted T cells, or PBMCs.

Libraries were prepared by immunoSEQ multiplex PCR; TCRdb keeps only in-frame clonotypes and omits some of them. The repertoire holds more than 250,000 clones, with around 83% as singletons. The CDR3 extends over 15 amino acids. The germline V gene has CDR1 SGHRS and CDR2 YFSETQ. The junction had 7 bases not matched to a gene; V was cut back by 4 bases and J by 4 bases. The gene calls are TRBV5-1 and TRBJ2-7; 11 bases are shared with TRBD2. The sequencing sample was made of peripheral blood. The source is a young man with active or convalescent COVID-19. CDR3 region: CASSNGTSGTYEQYF. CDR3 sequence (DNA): TGCGCCAGCAGCAACGGGACTAGCGGCACTTACGAGCAGTACTTC.